This TCR beta chain appears in the sequencing data of a study of Graves' ophthalmopathy and Graves' hyperthyroidism. CDR3 length: 16 residues. Germline values: CDR1 GTSNPN, CDR2 SVGIG (reference sequence). J was trimmed by 2 bases and V by 0 bases; bases with no gene match: 9. None of the included patients had other autoimmune diseases, uncontrolled infections, pregnancy or lactation, as these led to exclusion. Investigators amplified TCR beta CDR3 regions from RNA transcripts. Amplification began with first-round RT-PCR using HTBI primers, then second-round multiplex PCR was performed. TCRdb re-called the multiplex PCR reads through MiXCR, storing one row per CDR3 protein. Of more than 150,000 distinct CDR3 sequences listed, 30% to 45% are singletons.

Sequenced material: peripheral blood. This sequence originates from a woman aged 40 to 50 with Graves' ophthalmopathy. This sequence joins TRBV30 and TRBJ2-7; 8 nucleotides agree with TRBD2. CDR3 sequence: CAWSVLSGKPTYEQYF. The CDR3 DNA reads as TGTGCCTGGAGTGTACTTAGCGGGAAACCTACCTACGAGCAGTACTTC.